Listed below are T cell receptor beta chains from one sample, sequenced in a study of OX40 agonist ivuxolimab in advanced cancers. Profiled with immunoSEQ multiplex PCR; TCRdb holds only in-frame clones, not every one. The repertoire holds roughly 38,000 clones, with approximately 79% as singletons. The sequenced sample was CD4+ or CD8+ T cells sorted from blood, obtained in a trial of the OX40 agonist ivuxolimab. These receptors originate from an adult with an advanced solid tumor such as melanoma, head and neck, liver or kidney cancer. Both conserved end residues are part of each CDR3. The order of the fields is V gene, clone size, J gene, CDR3 length, D gene, CDR3 DNA, CDR3 protein. The D gene is left open where the match is weak. Clone sizes are given selectively: once, few, many, or a class where the clone is expanded.

V gene: TRBV5-1
clone size: -
J gene: TRBJ2-3
CDR3 length: 13
D gene: -
CDR3 DNA: TGCGCCAGCAGCTTGGCCGCGGCTAGTACGCAGTATTTT
CDR3 protein: CASSLAAASTQYF

V gene: TRBV2
clone size: -
J gene: TRBJ2-1
CDR3 length: 19
D gene: TRBD2
CDR3 DNA: TGTGCCAGCAGTGAAGCGGTCCCGGGACTAGCGGGGGGGCGCAATGAGCAGTTCTTC
CDR3 protein: CASSEAVPGLAGGRNEQFF

V gene: TRBV7-8
clone size: -
J gene: TRBJ2-1
CDR3 length: 12
D gene: TRBD2
CDR3 DNA: TGTGCCAGCAGCCACGCGGGGGATGAGCAGTTCTTC
CDR3 protein: CASSHAGDEQFF

V gene: TRBV5-1
clone size: -
J gene: TRBJ2-5
CDR3 length: 12
D gene: TRBD1
CDR3 DNA: TGCGCCAGCAGCAGGGACAGGGTACCCCAGTACTTC
CDR3 protein: CASSRDRVPQYF

V gene: TRBV6-5
clone size: -
J gene: TRBJ2-3
CDR3 length: 14
D gene: TRBD2
CDR3 DNA: TGTGCCACCAGTCTAGCGGAGCGCACAGATACGCAGTATTTT
CDR3 protein: CATSLAERTDTQYF

V gene: TRBV7-9
clone size: -
J gene: TRBJ2-5
CDR3 length: 14
D gene: TRBD2
CDR3 DNA: TGTGCCAGCAGCTTAGGACTAGCAGGGGAGACCCAGTACTTC
CDR3 protein: CASSLGLAGETQYF

V gene: TRBV29-1
clone size: -
J gene: TRBJ1-1
CDR3 length: 14
D gene: -
CDR3 DNA: TGCAGCGTGGGGCCCGGGGGGGCGAACACTGAAGCTTTCTTT
CDR3 protein: CSVGPGGANTEAFF

V gene: TRBV5-6
clone size: once
J gene: TRBJ1-6
CDR3 length: 15
D gene: -
CDR3 DNA: TGTGCCAGCAGCACCGCCCCTAAGAATAATTCACCCCTCCACTTT
CDR3 protein: CASSTAPKNNSPLHF

V gene: TRBV11-3
clone size: -
J gene: TRBJ2-2
CDR3 length: 14
D gene: -
CDR3 DNA: TGTGCCAGCAGCGGAGCTCTAGTGTCCGGGGAGCTGTTTTTT
CDR3 protein: CASSGALVSGELFF

V gene: TRBV7-9
clone size: -
J gene: TRBJ2-3
CDR3 length: 14
D gene: -
CDR3 DNA: TGTGCCAGCAGCTTAGTCGCGGGCACAGATACGCAGTATTTT
CDR3 protein: CASSLVAGTDTQYF

V gene: TRBV4-1
clone size: once
J gene: TRBJ1-2
CDR3 length: 14
D gene: TRBD1
CDR3 DNA: TGCGCCAGCAGCCATGGTGGACAGGGCTATGGCTACACCTTC
CDR3 protein: CASSHGGQGYGYTF

V gene: TRBV7-7
clone size: -
J gene: TRBJ1-2
CDR3 length: 13
D gene: TRBD1
CDR3 DNA: TGTGCTAGCTCCCCCGGACAGGGCTATGGCTACACCTTC
CDR3 protein: CASSPGQGYGYTF